This passage covers 10 T cell receptor beta chains from one sample sequenced in a study of blood T cell repertoires in COVID-19. Data came from immunoSEQ multiplex PCR; TCRdb stores just in-frame clones and leaves some out. The sample has roughly 79,000 clones; roughly 87% are singletons. Sequenced input: peripheral blood. The source is a woman between 50 and 59 years old with acute or convalescent COVID-19.

This chain joins TRBV9 and TRBJ2-5, with 8 bases aligning to TRBD2. The J segment lost 2 bases and the V segment lost 4 bases, leaving 10 bases of the junction unmatched. This CDR3 is built from 16 residues. From germline, CDR1 is SGDLS and CDR2 YYNGEE. CDR3 bases: TGTGCCAGCAGCACAGGGAGCGGGAGAAATCAAGAGACCCAGTACTTC. Encoded protein: CASSTGSGRNQETQYF.

The chain has TRBV5-4 and TRBJ1-1; 8 bases align to TRBD1. This CDR3 is 16 amino acids long. Germline values: CDR1 SGHNT, CDR2 YYREEE (reference sequence). V lost 0 bases, J lost 0 bases, and 4 bases stayed unmatched. The CDR3 is CASSLGDRRLNTEAFF. CDR3 nucleotides: TGTGCCAGCAGCTTGGGGGACAGGCGATTGAACACTGAAGCTTTCTTT.

V and J are TRBV9 and TRBJ2-2; 9 bases align to TRBD2. From germline, CDR1 is SGDLS and CDR2 YYNGEE. This CDR3 is built from 18 residues. V lost 0 bases and J lost 1; bases outside the gene matches: 7. CDR3 residues: CASSVEISGRRNTGELFF. CDR3 coding DNA: TGTGCCAGCAGCGTAGAAATTAGCGGGAGAAGGAACACCGGGGAGCTGTTTTTT.

The CDR3 sequence is CASSLTGDTEAFF. The CDR3 coding sequence is TGTGCCAGCAGCTTAACAGGGGACACTGAAGCTTTCTTT. The gene calls are TRBV7-3 and TRBJ1-1; D perhaps matches TRBD1 (5 bases). This CDR3 region has 13 residues. The V and J ends lost 0 bases and 3 bases respectively, with 5 bases between them. Looked up from germline, CDR1 is SGHTA and CDR2 is FQGTGA. The whole variable domain, filled in from reference TRBV7-3 and TRBJ1-1, reads GAGVSQTPSNKVTEKGKYVELRCDPISGHTALYWYRQSLGQGPEFLIYFQGTGAADDSGLPNDRFFAVRPEGSVSTLKIQRTERGDSAVYLCASSLTGDTEAFFGQGTRLTVV.

Points on this clone: At the DNA level, this CDR3 is encoded by other sequences in the same sample as well. This chain uses TRBV18 with TRBJ2-5; 8 bases map to TRBD1. V lost 1 base, J lost 2 bases, and 3 bases stayed unmatched. The CDR3 has 15 amino acids. The germline V gene encodes CDR1 KGHSH and CDR2 LQKENI. This chain's CDR3 is CASSPLTGGQETQYF. The CDR3 region has the DNA TGTGCCAGCTCACCACTTACAGGGGGGCAAGAGACCCAGTACTTC.

The rearrangement links TRBV7-2 to TRBJ1-5; 10 bases agree with TRBD1. The junction had 5 bases not matched to a gene; V was cut back by 5 bases and J by 7 bases. The CDR3 sequence is 14 residues long. The germline V gene has CDR1 SGHTA and CDR2 FQGNSA. CDR3 region: CASSVRQGAQPQHF. Written as DNA, the CDR3 is TGTGCCAGCAGCGTACGACAGGGGGCCCAGCCCCAGCATTTT.

This chain connects TRBV10-3 to TRBJ1-4, with D possibly matching TRBD1 (6 bases). This CDR3 region has 14 residues. From germline, CDR1 is ENHRY and CDR2 SYGVKD. Trimming cost V 5 bases and J 5 bases, with 12 bases left between them. The CDR3 bases are TGTGCCATCAGTTCCGACAGGCCGAATGAAAAACTGTTTTTT. Translated, it gives CAISSDRPNEKLFF.

This sequence joins TRBV19 and TRBJ2-7; 8 positions match TRBD1. Germline V gene lookup returns CDR1 LNHDA and CDR2 SQIVND (reference sequence). The CDR3 contains 15 residues. The V and J ends lost 5 bases and 5 bases, in that order; junction bases with no gene match: 11. The CDR3 coding sequence is TGTGCCAGTAGTCAACAATTGAACAGGGGGGACGAGCAGTACTTC. Protein sequence: CASSQQLNRGDEQYF.

The chain is built from TRBV7-8 and TRBJ1-2; TRBD1 aligns across 8 bases. This CDR3 region has 13 residues. Germline V lookup: CDR1 SGHVS, CDR2 FQNEAQ. With V trimmed by 3 bases and J by 5 bases, 2 bases remained unmatched. The chain's CDR3 is CASSFRTGYGYTF. Written as DNA, the CDR3 is TGTGCCAGCAGCTTCCGGACAGGGTATGGCTACACCTTC.

The V call is TRBV9, the J call TRBJ2-1; possibly TRBD1 for D (5 bases). V shed 0 bases and J shed 2 bases, with 9 bases lying between them. The CDR3 runs 15 residues. The germline V gene has CDR1 SGDLS and CDR2 YYNGEE. The CDR3 sequence is CASSVEGAPYNEQFF. CDR3 DNA sequence: TGTGCCAGCAGCGTAGAAGGGGCCCCCTACAATGAGCAGTTCTTC.